The clone carrying this T cell receptor (beta chain) has just a few counts. The V end was cut by 0 bases, the J end by 3 bases, with 12 bases between. The CDR3 is made up of 16 amino acids. The germline V gene has CDR1 LGHDT and CDR2 YNNKEL (reference sequence). The data originate from a study of T cells after yellow fever vaccination. One entry per CDR3 protein results from TCRdb running MiXCR on the 5' RACE reads. Of 300,000 to 350,000 distinct CDR3 sequences in the sample, around 3.9% were seen once. The V and J genes are TRBV3-1 and TRBJ2-1; possibly TRBD1 or TRBD2 for D (5 bases each). This clonotype was sampled from a man between 18 and 29 years old who received the YFV17D yellow fever vaccine. The sample in question was PBMCs, obtained 5 days after the yellow fever booster vaccination. The CDR3, as DNA: TGTGCCAGCAGCCAAGAACTAGGGGTTCACTACAATGAGCAGTTCTTC. Residues: CASSQELGVHYNEQFF.